What follows is one T cell receptor beta chain and its context. Other DNA sequences in the sample encode the same CDR3. The entry originates in a study of blood T cell repertoires in COVID-19. Study at large: Researchers got acute and convalescent COVID-19 samples from the United States, Italy and Spain. In each case, the material was cDNA or gDNA derived from T cells, B-cell-depleted T cells, or PBMCs.

After removal of 2 bases from V and 2 bases from J, the junction contained 6 bases not matched to a gene. Per germline, CDR1 SGDLS and CDR2 YYNGEE. The length of the CDR3 is 15 residues. The data were produced by immunoSEQ multiplex PCR, yet TCRdb's version contains in-frame clones alone and is incomplete. The sample has under 200,000 clones; roughly 83% are singletons. This chain joins TRBV9 and TRBJ1-2, with 7 bases fitting TRBD1. This sequence originates from a man aged 18 to 30 with active or convalescent COVID-19. Sequencing input: peripheral blood. The CDR3 coding sequence is TGTGCCAGCAGCGTTGGGGACAGCCAAAACTATGGCTACACCTTC. Protein: CASSVGDSQNYGYTF.